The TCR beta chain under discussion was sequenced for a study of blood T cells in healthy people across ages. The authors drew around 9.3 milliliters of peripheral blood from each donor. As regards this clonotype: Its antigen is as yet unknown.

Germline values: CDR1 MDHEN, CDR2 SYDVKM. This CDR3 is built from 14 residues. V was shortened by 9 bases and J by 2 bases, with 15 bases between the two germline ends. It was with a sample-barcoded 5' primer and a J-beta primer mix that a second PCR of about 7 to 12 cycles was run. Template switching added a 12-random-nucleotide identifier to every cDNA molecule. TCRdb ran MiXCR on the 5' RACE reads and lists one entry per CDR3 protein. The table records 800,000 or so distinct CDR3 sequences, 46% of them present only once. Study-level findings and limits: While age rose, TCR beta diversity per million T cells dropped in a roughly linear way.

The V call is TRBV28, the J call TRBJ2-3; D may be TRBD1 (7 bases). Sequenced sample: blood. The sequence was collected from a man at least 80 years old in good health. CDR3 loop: CASIRGDLTDTQYF. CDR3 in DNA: TGTGCCAGTATCAGGGGGGATCTCACAGATACGCAGTATTTT.